These 28 T cell receptor beta chains originate from one sample sequenced in a study of blood T cell repertoires in COVID-19. TCRdb keeps only in-frame clones here, not all; method: immunoSEQ multiplex PCR. The sample consists of some 45,000 clones, around 85% of them appearing once. Sequenced: peripheral blood. Receptor source: an elderly woman with acute or convalescent COVID-19.

This chain links TRBV19 with TRBJ1-5; 9 positions agree with TRBD1. This CDR3 has 15 residues. Germline values: CDR1 LNHDA, CDR2 SQIVND (reference sequence). V trimming: 6 bases; J trimming: 6 bases; junction bases outside the gene matches: 9. The CDR3 spells CASSLDRGKSQPQHF. CDR3 nucleotide sequence: TGTGCCAGTAGCCTCGACAGGGGGAAGAGTCAGCCCCAGCATTTT.

The chain is built from TRBV5-8 and TRBJ2-7; 8 bases line up with TRBD1. CDR3 size: 16 residues. CDR1 and CDR2 from the germline V gene are SGHTS and YDEGEE. With 0 bases clipped from V and 5 bases from J, the junction kept 10 bases outside the gene matches. CDR3 protein: CASSLGLGQVADEQYF. CDR3 bases: TGTGCCAGCAGCTTGGGTTTGGGACAGGTTGCAGACGAGCAGTACTTC.

The gene calls are TRBV7-2 and TRBJ1-1, with D perhaps matching TRBD1 (6 bases). V lost 3 bases and J 12 bases, leaving 17 bases between the germline ends. CDR3 length: 13 amino acids. Germline V CDR1 and CDR2: SGHTA, FQGNSA. The CDR3 is CASSLTGLTGTFF. The CDR3 DNA sequence: TGTGCCAGCAGCTTGACAGGTCTCACGGGAACTTTCTTT.

The rearrangement links TRBV27 to TRBJ1-1; 10 bases are shared with TRBD1. Losses at the gene ends were 5 bases for V and 10 bases for J; bases not matched to a gene: 10. The germline V gene has CDR1 MNHEY and CDR2 SMNVEV (reference sequence). The CDR3 is 14 residues long. The CDR3 sequence: CASSHPGTGALAFF. In DNA, the CDR3 is TGTGCCAGCAGTCATCCCGGGACAGGGGCCTTAGCTTTCTTT.

This clone has a handful of counts. The chain links TRBV15 to TRBJ1-1; D may be TRBD1 (5 bases). V lost 3 bases and J lost 7, with 9 bases in between. The CDR3 has 12 residues. The V gene's germline CDR1 is LNHNV and CDR2 YYDKDF (reference sequence). The CDR3 region has the DNA TGTGCCACCAGCAGGGACAACTTTGAAGCTTTCTTT. Protein: CATSRDNFEAFF. Supplemented by reference TRBV15 and TRBJ1-1, the full variable domain reads DAMVIQNPRYQVTQFGKPVTLSCSQTLNHNVMYWYQQKSSQAPKLLFHYYDKDFNNEADTPDNFQSRRPNTSFCFLDIRSPGLGDTAMYLCATSRDNFEAFFGQGTRLTVV.

The chain couples TRBV30 to TRBJ1-4, with D possibly TRBD1 on 6 matching bases. Trimming removed 4 bases from V and 14 bases from J, with 17 bases in between. Per the germline V gene, CDR1 is GTSNPN and CDR2 is SVGIG (reference sequence). There are 12 residues in the CDR3. CDR3 DNA sequence: TGTGCCTGGAATCCCCAAACAGGGATGCTGTTTTTT. This translates into CAWNPQTGMLFF.

The chain is built from TRBV18 and TRBJ1-5; TRBD1 agrees at 8 bases. Germline lookup yields CDR1 KGHSH and CDR2 LQKENI. The CDR3 has 14 amino acids. V shed 6 bases and J 6 bases; nucleotides not matched to a gene: 7. The CDR3 spells CASSMDREGQPQHF. The CDR3 coding sequence is TGTGCCAGCTCGATGGACAGGGAGGGTCAGCCCCAGCATTTT. Variable domain in full (rest from reference TRBV18 and TRBJ1-5): NAGVMQNPRHLVRRRGQEARLRCSPMKGHSHVYWYRQLPEEGLKFMVYLQKENIIDESGMPKERFSAEFPKEGPSILRIQQVVRGDSAAYFCASSMDREGQPQHFGDGTRLSIL.

A single count supports this clone. This rearrangement joins TRBV30 to TRBJ2-1, with D perhaps TRBD2 (6 bases). Germline V gives CDR1 GTSNPN, CDR2 SVGIG (reference sequence). The CDR3 covers 14 residues. Trimming left V 3 bases short and J 9 bases short, with 18 bases between. The CDR3 sequence is CAWSRPGERGEQFF. CDR3 nucleotide sequence: TGTGCCTGGAGCCGTCCGGGGGAGAGGGGTGAGCAGTTCTTC.

This clone has just a few counts. The V gene is TRBV6-5, the J gene TRBJ2-7; D is unresolved. V lost 2 bases and J 4 bases, leaving 12 bases between the germline ends. There are 14 residues in the CDR3. Germline V gene data show CDR1 as MNHEY and CDR2 as SVGAGI. This chain's CDR3 is CASSYTVVGYEQYF. Here the CDR3 DNA reads TGTGCCAGCAGTTACACTGTTGTTGGTTACGAGCAGTACTTC.

This chain uses TRBV5-6 with TRBJ1-2; D remains unclear. CDR3 size: 14 residues. Looked up from germline, CDR1 is SGHDT and CDR2 is YYEEEE. The ends were cut back, 3 bases at V and 2 bases at J, with 11 bases in the middle. The CDR3 loop reads CASSWRGLNYGYTF. The DNA of the CDR3 is TGTGCCAGCAGCTGGAGAGGTTTAAACTATGGCTACACCTTC.

In this sample, this clone turned up a few times. The chain combines TRBV5-4 with TRBJ1-4; 10 bases line up with TRBD1. This CDR3 region has 16 residues. Germline assignment: CDR1 SGHNT and CDR2 YYREEE (reference sequence). Germline trimming cut 0 bases from V and 6 bases from J; bases unmatched to any gene: 5. CDR3 sequence reads: CASSLVVGTGDEKLFF. CDR3 DNA: TGTGCCAGCAGCTTGGTTGTCGGGACAGGGGATGAAAAACTGTTTTTT.

This chain joins TRBV10-2 and TRBJ1-5; possibly TRBD1 for D (5 bases). The V gene's germline CDR1 is WSHSY and CDR2 SAAADI. The CDR3 has 14 amino acids. V shed 7 bases and J shed 4 bases, with 14 bases lying between them. CDR3 coding DNA: TGCGCCAGCAAGGAGGCCGGGGGAAATCAGCCCCAGCATTTT. Its translation is CASKEAGGNQPQHF.

A few counts support this clone. V and J are TRBV5-1 and TRBJ1-1; 7 nucleotides agree with TRBD1. This CDR3 has 16 amino acids. V was pared by 0 bases and J by 1 base, with 6 bases of the junction left unmatched. The germline V gene has CDR1 SGHRS and CDR2 YFSETQ. The CDR3: CASSLGLGQPNTEAFF. In DNA, the CDR3 is TGCGCCAGCAGCTTGGGCCTGGGACAGCCGAACACTGAAGCTTTCTTT.

The V call is TRBV19, the J call TRBJ2-7; 7 nucleotides align to TRBD1. In germline, CDR1 is LNHDA, CDR2 SQIVND (reference sequence). V was pared by 6 bases and J by 4 bases, with 9 bases of the junction left unmatched. This CDR3 has 14 amino acids. The chain's CDR3 is CASRGSGTEYEQYF. CDR3 nucleotides: TGTGCCAGTAGGGGGTCCGGGACAGAATACGAGCAGTACTTC.

V usage is TRBV7-2 and J usage is TRBJ1-1; D unclear. CDR1 is SGHTA and CDR2 is FQGNSA in the germline V gene. There are 13 residues in the CDR3. Trimming removed 5 bases from V and 0 bases from J, with 7 bases in between. The CDR3 sequence is CASSQQVNTEAFF. CDR3 DNA sequence: TGTGCCAGCAGCCAACAAGTGAACACTGAAGCTTTCTTT. Looking up the rest from reference TRBV7-2 and TRBJ1-1 gives the full variable domain: GAGVSQSPSNKVTEKGKDVELRCDPISGHTALYWYRQSLGQGLEFLIYFQGNSAPDKSGLPSDRFSAERTGGSVSTLTIQRTQQEDSAVYLCASSQQVNTEAFFGQGTRLTVV.

This clone was seen a single time. V usage is TRBV19 and J usage is TRBJ2-4; 9 positions agree with TRBD1. The germline gives CDR1 LNHDA, CDR2 SQIVND (reference sequence). The V and J ends lost 6 bases and 8 bases, in that order; junction bases with no gene match: 8. This CDR3 is built from 14 residues. The CDR3 here is CASSEDRGHYIQYF. DNA for the CDR3: TGTGCCAGTAGCGAGGACAGGGGACATTACATTCAGTACTTC.

The genes are TRBV29-1 and TRBJ2-1; unclear D gene. Trimming removed 6 bases at V and 7 bases at J, with 13 bases between. Germline-derived CDR1 and CDR2 are SQVTM and ANQGSEA. The CDR3 has 12 residues. CDR3 in amino acids: CSVKATPNEQFF. CDR3 bases: TGCAGCGTCAAAGCGACCCCTAATGAGCAGTTCTTC.

The V gene is TRBV5-1, the J gene TRBJ2-1; D may be TRBD2 (6 bases). Trimming left V 0 bases short and J 6 bases short, with 7 bases between. The CDR3 is 13 residues long. CDR1 and CDR2 from the germline V gene are SGHRS and YFSETQ. CDR3 in amino acids: CASSLGSGNEQFF. CDR3 bases: TGCGCCAGCAGCTTGGGTAGCGGCAATGAGCAGTTCTTC. The complete variable domain, with remaining parts taken from reference TRBV5-1 and TRBJ2-1, reads KAGVTQTPRYLIKTRGQQVTLSCSPISGHRSVSWYQQTPGQGLQFLFEYFSETQRNKGNFPGRFSGRQFSNSRSEMNVSTLELGDSALYLCASSLGSGNEQFFGPGTRLTVL.

This clone was detected a few times. The V gene is TRBV7-9, the J gene TRBJ2-1, with D perhaps matching TRBD2 (5 bases). Germline CDR1 and CDR2: SEHNR and FQNEAQ (reference sequence). V shed 1 base and J shed 12 bases, with 13 bases lying between them. The CDR3 sequence is 13 residues long. The CDR3 DNA follows: TGTGCCAGCAGCTTAGAGGACTTTTACGGGCAGTTCTTC. Protein product: CASSLEDFYGQFF. The full variable domain, its missing parts supplied by reference TRBV7-9 and TRBJ2-1, is DTGVSQNPRHKITKRGQNVTFRCDPISEHNRLYWYRQTLGQGPEFLTYFQNEAQLEKSRLLSDRFSAERPKGSFSTLEIQRTEQGDSAMYLCASSLEDFYGQFFGPGTRLTVL.

The CDR3 protein is CASKSSGANVLTF. CDR3 in DNA: TGCGCCAGCAAGAGCTCTGGGGCCAACGTCCTGACTTTC. J is TRBJ2-6 and V is TRBV5-1; no clear D. The germline V and J ends were trimmed by 6 bases and 0 bases, with 4 bases remaining between them. Per germline, CDR1 SGHRS and CDR2 YFSETQ. CDR3 length: 13 amino acids.

V and J are TRBV30 and TRBJ2-3; 7 bases align to TRBD1. The CDR3 loop spans 14 amino acids. V was pared by 2 bases and J by 1 base, with 3 bases of the junction left unmatched. CDR1 is GTSNPN, CDR2 SVGIG, per germline (reference sequence). CDR3 in DNA: TGTGCCTGGAGTACAGGGGTCGGCACAGATACGCAGTATTTT. Translated: CAWSTGVGTDTQYF.

The DNA of the CDR3 is TGTGCCAGTAGCCCGGGGACAGAGTCCATTCAGTACTTC. Its protein is CASSPGTESIQYF. The chain uses TRBV19 and TRBJ2-4, with 7 bases fitting TRBD1. The CDR3 covers 13 residues. Germline CDR1 LNHDA, CDR2 SQIVND (reference sequence). Unmatched junction bases numbered 8, after V lost 6 bases and J lost 9 bases. The full variable domain, with the rest looked up from reference TRBV19 and TRBJ2-4, is DGGITQSPKYLFRKEGQNVTLSCEQNLNHDAMYWYRQDPGQGLRLIYYSQIVNDFQKGDIAEGYSVSREKKESFPLTVTSAQKNPTAFYLCASSPGTESIQYFGAGTRLSVL.

V gene TRBV5-5 combines with J gene TRBJ2-5, with TRBD2 as a possible D gene (6 bases). CDR3 length: 16 amino acids. Trimming left V 6 bases short and J 1 base short, with 19 bases between. Germline lookup yields CDR1 SGHKS and CDR2 YYEKEE (reference sequence). The CDR3 bases are TGTGCCAGCACCGTCACTAGCAAAGGGAGCCAAGAGACCCAGTACTTC. Its protein is CASTVTSKGSQETQYF.

The chain is built from TRBV15 and TRBJ2-5, with TRBD2 as a possible D gene (7 bases). The CDR3 loop spans 17 amino acids. Germline values: CDR1 LNHNV, CDR2 YYDKDF (reference sequence). Trimming pared 3 bases from V and 2 bases from J, leaving 19 bases between. The CDR3 here is CATSSFDRGASQETQYF. DNA for the CDR3: TGTGCCACCAGCAGCTTCGATCGGGGGGCTTCGCAAGAGACCCAGTACTTC.

In its sample, this clone was seen a few times. This chain links TRBV7-9 with TRBJ1-1, with D uncertain. V dropped 7 bases and J dropped 1 base, with 10 bases sitting between them. CDR1 SEHNR and CDR2 FQNEAQ come from the germline V gene (reference sequence). The CDR3 is made up of 13 amino acids. The CDR3 loop is CASTPGANTEAFF. CDR3 bases: TGTGCCAGCACCCCCGGAGCGAACACTGAAGCTTTCTTT.

CDR3 amino acids: CASSLVIPARRAGNEQFF. The CDR3 coding sequence is TGTGCCAGCAGCTTAGTAATCCCGGCGAGGAGGGCAGGAAATGAGCAGTTCTTC. V and J are TRBV7-8 and TRBJ2-1; weak D call: TRBD2 (6 bases). Trimming pared 1 base from V and 7 bases from J, leaving 23 bases between. The germline CDR1 and CDR2 sequences are SGHVS and FQNEAQ. This CDR3 spans 18 amino acids. The variable domain in full, with the rest retrieved from reference TRBV7-8 and TRBJ2-1, is GAGVSQSPRYKVAKRGQDVALRCDPISGHVSLFWYQQALGQGPEFLTYFQNEAQLDKSGLPSDRFFAERPEGSVSTLKIQRTQQEDSAVYLCASSLVIPARRAGNEQFFGPGTRLTVL.

The CDR3 region is CASTRQGSYEQYF. In DNA, the CDR3 is TGTGCCAGCACCCGACAGGGATCCTACGAGCAGTACTTC. The rearrangement uses TRBV25-1 and TRBJ2-7; 7 positions agree with TRBD1. CDR1 is MGHDK, CDR2 SYGVNS, per germline. The CDR3 has 13 residues. The J segment lost 1 base and the V segment lost 7 bases, leaving 4 bases of the junction unmatched.

V usage is TRBV28 and J usage is TRBJ1-5, with 11 bases that match TRBD1. The CDR3 spans 16 residues. The V and J ends lost 6 bases and 5 bases, in that order; junction bases with no gene match: 9. Germline assignment: CDR1 MDHEN and CDR2 SYDVKM. The CDR3 loop is CASSPRGQGADQPQHF. CDR3 DNA: TGTGCCAGCAGCCCCAGAGGACAGGGGGCAGATCAGCCCCAGCATTTT.